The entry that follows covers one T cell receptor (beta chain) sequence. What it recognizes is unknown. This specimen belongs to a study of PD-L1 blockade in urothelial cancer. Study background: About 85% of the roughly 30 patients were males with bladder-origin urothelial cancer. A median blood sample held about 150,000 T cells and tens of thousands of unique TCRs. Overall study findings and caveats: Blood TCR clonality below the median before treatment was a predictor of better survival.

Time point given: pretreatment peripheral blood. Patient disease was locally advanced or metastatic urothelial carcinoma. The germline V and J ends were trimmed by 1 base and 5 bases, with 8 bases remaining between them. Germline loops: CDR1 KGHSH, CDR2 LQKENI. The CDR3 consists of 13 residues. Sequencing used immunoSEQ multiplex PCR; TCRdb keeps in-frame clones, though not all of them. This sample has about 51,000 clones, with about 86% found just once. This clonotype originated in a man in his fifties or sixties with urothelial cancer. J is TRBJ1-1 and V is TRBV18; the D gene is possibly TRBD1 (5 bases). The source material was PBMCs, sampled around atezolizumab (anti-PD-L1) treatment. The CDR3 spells CASSPREGTEAFF. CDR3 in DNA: TGTGCCAGCTCACCACGGGAGGGGACTGAAGCTTTCTTT.